This entry describes one T cell receptor beta chain. The antigen it binds to is not known. Nothing much larger sits one base from this clone, and base qualities are not available. The data were taken from a study of shared clonotypes between healthy human individuals (TCRdb year 2020). Regarding the study in general: Three men and two women, aged 18 to 49 years, made up the cohort. For each donor, three plates each were used for CD4 naive and CD4 memory, two plates were used for CD8 naive, and one plate was used for CD8 memory. The study deeply sequenced blood TCR repertoires of about five healthy adults to estimate repertoire size and the extent of clonotype sharing between individuals. Libraries were prepared and TCR repertoires were sequenced by different laboratories using diverse techniques, in order to increase sequencing depth and limit assay-specific biases. Between about 0.85 and 8.9 billion PBMCs per donor were obtained by leukapheresis.

Using the deep immunoSEQ assay, multiplex PCR amplified TCR CDR3 regions from genomic DNA. For each cell subset, the extracted genomic DNA was distributed evenly across all wells of several immunoSEQ 96-well plates, and each plate served as one replicate. For sorted subsets, each replicate PCR was loaded with approximately 0.2 ug genomic DNA, equivalent to 30,000 to 35,000 T cell genomes. Purified libraries were quantified with a Qubit 3.0 fluorometer, sized on a Bioanalyzer 2100, and re-quantified with the KAPA Library Quantification kit. A separate single-read 150-cycle Illumina NextSeq 550 flow cell was used to sequence each immunoSEQ 96-well plate. Processing in the source paper ran as follows. The immunoSEQ output contained only junctional sequences without quality scores, so filtering could not match that applied to full-length reads. Sequences were annotated with PyIR, a Python wrapper for IgBLAST v1.9, using IMGT germline references to assign V/J genes and CDR3. Any read was removed if the V/J assignment was weak (E-value above 1e-6), the CDR3 was missing, or the read contained stop codons, out-of-frame junctions, or ambiguous translated residues. A V3J clonotype was defined by an identical inferred V gene, J gene, and CDR3 amino acid sequence. Percentage overlap between repertoires was calculated by dividing the number of shared unique clonotypes by the size of the smaller repertoire. Three approaches were used to assess repertoire richness: RTK rarefaction, the Chao1 estimator, and Recon v2.1 estimates of unobserved clonotypes. For all TCRbeta clonotypes obtained by the gDNA method from a few donors, generation probabilities were computed with OLGA. TCRdb carries this immuneACCESS record with in-frame sequences only. Its versions omit some clonotypes, under half of them owing to an unresolved V gene in the studies checked, with the rest unexplained. From that table come the V and J calls and clone size; the DNA was used to work out D and trimming. The sample records some 2.3 million clones, over 85% of which are singletons. Jointly, the top ten make up under 0.45% of the sample.

The donors were healthy, HIV-negative adults with no recently reported acute infections or vaccinations. Every donor was a Caucasian adult residing in Nashville, Tennessee, USA. CD4+ T cells were enriched by magnetic negative selection, after which naive cells were positively selected on CD45RA and the negative fraction was taken as the memory subset. Blood was obtained by leukapheresis, after which PBMCs were separated by Ficoll-Histopaque density gradient centrifugation and cryopreserved in liquid nitrogen vapor phase. Purity and quantity of every magnetically sorted T cell population were checked by analytical flow cytometry. Each sorted fraction had its genomic DNA isolated and then quantified by UV absorbance on a Nanodrop 2000c. The paper as a whole reports these results and caveats: Compared with non-shared clonotypes, the clonotypes found in all four sorted-subset donors had higher generation probabilities. Sampling was limited to blood, and TCR repertoires in tissue likely differ from TCR repertoires in blood. When four donors were compared, the shared fraction of clonotypes was around 5% for naive CD4, approximately 3.3% for naive CD8, roughly 2.3% for memory CD4, and 0.4% for memory CD8. Pairwise subsampling led to the expectation that sequencing depth would affect the degree of clonotype sharing among donors. Incomplete sequencing was indicated by rarefaction of sorted-subset datasets, despite the large sequencing depth. The small number of donors limited the genetic and exposure-history diversity represented. Naive subsets generally had larger estimated clonotype richness than memory subsets did.

The germline V and J ends show losses of 4 bases and 4 bases respectively, and no gene match explains 8 bases of the junction. Its CDR3 holds 15 amino acids, cysteine through phenylalanine. The CDR3 DNA has 45 bases and is translated from base 1. Via the germline V gene, CDR1 is SGDLS and CDR2 YYNGEE. This sequence uses TRBV9 and TRBJ1-2; 9 of the junction bases match TRBD1. The clonotype was recovered from a man aged 18 to 29 in good health. Some clones in this sample may be carry-over from other donors' samples. The sample consisted of naive CD4+ T cells from PBMCs. Taken with the paper, the label for cell subset or site translates to: CD45RA+ positively selected. The CDR3 in this case is CASSSRTGEGYGYTF. At the DNA level, the sequence is TGTGCCAGCAGCTCTCGGACAGGGGAGGGCTATGGCTACACCTTC.